This T cell receptor beta chain was captured by sequencing in a study of T cells in localized non-small cell lung cancer. Study outcomes and limitations: Turning up in adjacent lung were a median approximately 50 of the top 100 tumor clones. Overall survival was longer when the density of T cells in the blood was higher. Uninvolved adjacent lung showed peak T cell clonality, exceeding tumor.

As concerns this clone: Its antigen is unidentified.

Method: immunoSEQ multiplex PCR; TCRdb's copy keeps in-frame clones and lacks some. The table shows 70,000 to 85,000 clones, with 70% to 85% occurring only once. The specimen was peripheral blood, collected before any cancer treatment. This sequence was found in a female donor over 55 with stage I lung adenocarcinoma.

CDR3 coding DNA: TGTGCCAGCAGCCCTGGGGGGACTTGGGACGAGACCCAGTACTTC. Encoded protein: CASSPGGTWDETQYF. This chain connects TRBV6-1 to TRBJ2-5; perhaps TRBD2 as D (6 bases). This CDR3 region has 15 residues. Deletions cut 6 bases from V and 5 bases from J, with 19 bases between. Germline V CDR1 and CDR2: MNHNS, SASEGT.